A selection of T cell receptor beta chains follows, all from one sample in a study of blood T cell repertoires in COVID-19. Clones were sequenced by immunoSEQ multiplex PCR, and TCRdb holds only the in-frame ones, with some missing. The sample holds roughly 250,000 clones, 80% to 85% seen once. The sample comprised peripheral blood. The receptors were sampled from a woman between 35 and 50 years old who had recovered from COVID-19. CDR3s include the opening cysteine and the closing phenylalanine or tryptophan. Clone size appears in some rows only: once, few, many, or a class for an expanded clone.

v_gene	abundance	CDR3aa
TRBV7-8	once	CASSSGRTGGIDTQYF
TRBV5-6	.	CASSPLGGKETQYF
TRBV29-1	.	CSVAGGVWARETQYF
TRBV19	.	CASSIDRGDEQFF
TRBV5-1	.	CASRAGGRYEQYF
TRBV13	.	CASSPLADTQYF
TRBV5-1	.	CASSLNRGGEQFF
TRBV5-1	few	CASSLQGSEGYTF
TRBV19	once	CASSIYSDTQYF
TRBV3-1/TRBV3-2	.	CASSVLGSTNSPLHF
TRBV28	few	CASSLQGTPQETQYF
TRBV4-1	.	CASSQGLGHPNTEAFF
TRBV7-3	.	CASSPGPGVLYEQYF
TRBV11-2	.	CASSPGQNYGYTF
TRBV28	.	CASSSGEREQYF
TRBV6-5	once	CASRSSTAGGSLHF
TRBV10-3	few	CAISEQYLGYTF
TRBV3-1/TRBV3-2	once	CASSQREGVGTEAFF
TRBV5-6	once	CASNTGVYNEQFF
TRBV20-1	.	CSASRDSPYEQYF
TRBV10-1	few	CASSEETTGTEAFF
TRBV2	.	CASSGTGAAEAFF
TRBV10-3	.	CAISDPGTGAGGNTIYF
TRBV7-9	many	CASSLQGPWGYTF
TRBV11-3	.	CASSLRTGGSGYTF
TRBV6-5	.	CASSPTRTVYGYTF
TRBV28	.	CASSFMRRQETQYF
TRBV2	.	CASSAAGQQTQYF
TRBV11-2	.	CASSLMGSGLDGYTF
TRBV28	.	CASSLTPHRIATNEKLFF
TRBV7-2	.	CASSLYYTQYF
TRBV19	once	CASSIATYNEQFF
TRBV25-1	.	CASTLTSGASTDTQYF
TRBV18	few	CASSPPYTGGSGEQFF
TRBV6-2/TRBV6-3	.	CASSQLGNTIYF
TRBV3-1/TRBV3-2	.	CASSTSGRGYEQYF
TRBV2	.	CASSQGQGDTEAFF
TRBV5-6	.	CASSPLQLWSSYNEQFF
TRBV9	.	CASSETGANYGYTF
TRBV5-4	.	CASSRGGAGFETQYF
TRBV6-5	.	CASSFRGLGNTIYF